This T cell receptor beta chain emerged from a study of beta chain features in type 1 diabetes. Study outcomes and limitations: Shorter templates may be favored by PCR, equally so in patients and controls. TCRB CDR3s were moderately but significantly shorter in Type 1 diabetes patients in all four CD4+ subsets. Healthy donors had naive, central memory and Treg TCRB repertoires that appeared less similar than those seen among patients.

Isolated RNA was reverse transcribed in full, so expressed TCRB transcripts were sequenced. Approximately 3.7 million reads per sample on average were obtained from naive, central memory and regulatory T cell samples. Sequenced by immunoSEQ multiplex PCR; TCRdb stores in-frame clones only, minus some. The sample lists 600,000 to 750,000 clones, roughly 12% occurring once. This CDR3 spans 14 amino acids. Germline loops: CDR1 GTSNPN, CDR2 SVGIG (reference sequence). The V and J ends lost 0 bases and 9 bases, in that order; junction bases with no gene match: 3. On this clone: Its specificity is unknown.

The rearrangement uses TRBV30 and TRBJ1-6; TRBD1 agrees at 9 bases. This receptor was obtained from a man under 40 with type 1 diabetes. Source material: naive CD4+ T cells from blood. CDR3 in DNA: TGTGCCTGGAGTGTCGGGACAGGGAGTTCACCCCTCCACTTT. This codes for CAWSVGTGSSPLHF.